This T cell receptor (beta chain) is drawn from a study of memory CD4+ T cells and cytomegalovirus serostatus. At the level of the study: This sample comes from healthy Belgian adults, under 10 CMV seropositive, under 25 seronegative. General study points: A US-trained random forest predicted CMV serostatus with median AUC about 0.92.

The CDR3 extends over 16 amino acids. Germline V CDR1 and CDR2: LNHDA, SQIVND (reference sequence). The junction had 7 bases not matched to a gene; V was cut back by 5 bases and J by 5 bases. Comment on this clone: Its antigen is undetermined.

The table came from immunoSEQ multiplex PCR; TCRdb's copy has only in-frame clones and leaves some out. The sample consists of tens of thousands of clones, around 72% of them appearing once. Single viable CD3+CD4+CD8-CD45RO+ cells were sorted as the memory CD4+ T cells. Serum IgG to CMV pp150, pp28, p38 and p52 defined serostatus. Total CD4+ T cells were enriched by CD4 positive selection. The material sequenced was memory CD4+ T cells from blood. This sequence joins TRBV19 and TRBJ2-2, with 11 bases aligning to TRBD2. The TCR originated in an adult in good health and CMV-seronegative. The DNA of the CDR3 is TGTGCCAGTAGTCCTAGCGGGGGGCGGGTGACCGGGGAGCTGTTTTTT. Translation: CASSPSGGRVTGELFF.